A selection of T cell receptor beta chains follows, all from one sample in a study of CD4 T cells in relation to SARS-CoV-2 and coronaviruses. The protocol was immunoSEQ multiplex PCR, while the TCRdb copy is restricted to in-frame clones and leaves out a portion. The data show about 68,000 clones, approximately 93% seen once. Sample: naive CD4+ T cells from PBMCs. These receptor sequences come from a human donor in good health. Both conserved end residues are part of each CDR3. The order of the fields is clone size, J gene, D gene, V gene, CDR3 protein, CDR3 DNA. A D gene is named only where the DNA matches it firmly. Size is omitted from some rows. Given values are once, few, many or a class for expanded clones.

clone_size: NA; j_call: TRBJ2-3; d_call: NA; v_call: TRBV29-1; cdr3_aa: CSVGSGRGSGTQYF; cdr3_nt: TGCAGCGTCGGTTCGGGCAGGGGATCCGGTACGCAGTATTTT
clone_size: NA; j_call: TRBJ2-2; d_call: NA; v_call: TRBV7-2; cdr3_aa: CASSLVSVSTTGELFF; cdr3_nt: TGTGCCAGCAGCTTAGTCTCGGTCTCTACCACCGGGGAGCTGTTTTTT
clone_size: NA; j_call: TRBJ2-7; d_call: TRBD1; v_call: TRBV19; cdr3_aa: CASSSQRTGRSYEQYF; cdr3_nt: TGTGCCAGTAGTTCGCAGAGGACAGGCCGATCCTACGAGCAGTACTTC
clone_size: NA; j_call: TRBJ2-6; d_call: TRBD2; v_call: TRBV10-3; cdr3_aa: CAISESSGGSGANVLTF; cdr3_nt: TGTGCCATCAGTGAGTCGTCGGGGGGGTCTGGGGCCAACGTCCTGACTTTC
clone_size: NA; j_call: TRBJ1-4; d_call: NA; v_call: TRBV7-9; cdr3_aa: CASSFYRPTTNEKLFF; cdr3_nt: TGTGCCAGCAGCTTCTACAGGCCCACAACTAATGAAAAACTGTTTTTT
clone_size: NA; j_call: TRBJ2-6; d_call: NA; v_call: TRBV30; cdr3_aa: CAWSGRHSGANVLTF; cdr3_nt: TGTGCCTGGAGTGGACGGCACTCTGGGGCCAACGTCCTGACTTTC
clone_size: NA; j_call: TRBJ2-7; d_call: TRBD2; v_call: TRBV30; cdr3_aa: CAWSLAGPDAYEQYF; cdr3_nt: TGTGCCTGGAGTCTAGCGGGACCTGATGCCTACGAGCAGTACTTC
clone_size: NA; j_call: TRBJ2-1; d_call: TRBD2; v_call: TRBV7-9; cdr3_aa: CASNTGGYNEQFF; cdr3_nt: TGTGCCAGCAACACGGGGGGGTACAATGAGCAGTTCTTC
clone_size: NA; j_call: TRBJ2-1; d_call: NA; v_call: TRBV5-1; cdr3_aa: CASTPPSSSYNEQFF; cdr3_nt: TGCGCCAGCACCCCCCCCAGCAGCTCCTACAATGAGCAGTTCTTC
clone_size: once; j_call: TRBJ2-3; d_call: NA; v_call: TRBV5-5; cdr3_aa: CASSTRPGRNTDTQYF; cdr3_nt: TGTGCCAGCAGCACCCGACCGGGACGGAACACAGATACGCAGTATTTT
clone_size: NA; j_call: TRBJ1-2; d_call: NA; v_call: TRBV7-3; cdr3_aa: CASSFEGYTF; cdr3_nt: TGTGCCAGCAGCTTTGAAGGCTACACCTTC
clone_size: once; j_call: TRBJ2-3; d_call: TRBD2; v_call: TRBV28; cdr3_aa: CASSRHPGTSGRALSTDTQYF; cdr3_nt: TGTGCCAGCAGTCGACATCCCGGGACTAGCGGGAGGGCCTTAAGCACAGATACGCAGTATTTT
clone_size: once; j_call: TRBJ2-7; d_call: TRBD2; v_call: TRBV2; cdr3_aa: CASRKGSSGPYEQYF; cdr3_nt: TGTGCCAGCAGGAAGGGGTCTAGCGGACCGTACGAGCAGTACTTC
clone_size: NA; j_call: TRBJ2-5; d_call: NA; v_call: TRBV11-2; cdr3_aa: CASSAGGLGETQYF; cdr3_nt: TGTGCCAGCAGCGCAGGAGGGCTAGGGGAGACCCAGTACTTC
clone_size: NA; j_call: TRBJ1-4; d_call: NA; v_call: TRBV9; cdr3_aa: CASSPSATAREKLFF; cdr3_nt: TGTGCCAGCAGCCCGTCGGCGACAGCTAGGGAAAAACTGTTTTTT
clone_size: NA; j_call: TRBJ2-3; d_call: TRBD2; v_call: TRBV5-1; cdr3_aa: CASSLALAVGTDTQYF; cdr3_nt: TGCGCCAGCAGCTTGGCGCTAGCGGTTGGCACAGATACGCAGTATTTT
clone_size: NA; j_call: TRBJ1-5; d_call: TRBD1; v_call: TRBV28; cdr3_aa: CASSLPPGGMQPQHF; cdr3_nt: TGTGCCAGCAGTCTCCCCCCAGGGGGCATGCAGCCCCAGCATTTT
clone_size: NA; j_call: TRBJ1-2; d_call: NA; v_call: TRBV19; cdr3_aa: CASSIIATVNYGYTF; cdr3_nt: TGTGCCAGTAGTATCATTGCGACAGTAAACTATGGCTACACCTTC
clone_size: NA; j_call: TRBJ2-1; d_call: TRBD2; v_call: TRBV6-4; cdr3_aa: CASSDRLAGGGVKARQQFF; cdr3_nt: TGTGCCAGCAGTGATCGGCTAGCGGGAGGGGGGGTGAAAGCCCGACAGCAGTTCTTC
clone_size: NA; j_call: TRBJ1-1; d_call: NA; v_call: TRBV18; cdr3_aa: CASSPPTGYEAFF; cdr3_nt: TGTGCCAGCTCACCTCCAACAGGTTATGAAGCTTTCTTT
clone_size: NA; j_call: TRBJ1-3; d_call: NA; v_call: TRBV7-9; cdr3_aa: CASSSQAGGPGNTIYF; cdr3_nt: TGTGCCAGCAGCTCACAGGCCGGAGGGCCTGGAAACACCATATATTTT
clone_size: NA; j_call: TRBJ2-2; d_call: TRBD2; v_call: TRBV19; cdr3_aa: CASTSGGSPTGELFF; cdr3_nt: TGTGCCTCGACTAGCGGGGGGTCCCCCACCGGGGAGCTGTTTTTT
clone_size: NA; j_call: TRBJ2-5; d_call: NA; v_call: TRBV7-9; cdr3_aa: CASSLVRTPLKTQYF; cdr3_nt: TGTGCCAGCAGCTTAGTGAGAACCCCGCTGAAGACCCAGTACTTC
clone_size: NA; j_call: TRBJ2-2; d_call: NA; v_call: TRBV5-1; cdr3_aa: CASSLLGRLASNTGELFF; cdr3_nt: TGCGCCAGCAGCTTGCTGGGAAGGCTAGCATCGAACACCGGGGAGCTGTTTTTT
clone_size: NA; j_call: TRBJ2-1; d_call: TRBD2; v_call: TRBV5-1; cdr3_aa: CASSLWGGRTDSYNEQFF; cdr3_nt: TGCGCCAGCAGCTTGTGGGGCGGGAGGACGGACTCCTACAATGAGCAGTTCTTC
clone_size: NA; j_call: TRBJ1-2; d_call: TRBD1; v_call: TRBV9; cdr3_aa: CASSRQGWADGYTF; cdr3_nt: TGTGCCAGCAGCCGACAGGGTTGGGCGGACGGCTACACCTTC
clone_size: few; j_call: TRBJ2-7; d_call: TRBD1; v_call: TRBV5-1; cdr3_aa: CASSLEGTDYEQYF; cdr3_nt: TGCGCCAGCAGCTTAGAAGGGACAGACTACGAGCAGTACTTC
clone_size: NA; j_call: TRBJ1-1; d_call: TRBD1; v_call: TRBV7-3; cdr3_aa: CASSHSGGLMNTEAFF; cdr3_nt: TGTGCCAGCAGCCACTCAGGGGGACTTATGAACACTGAAGCTTTCTTT
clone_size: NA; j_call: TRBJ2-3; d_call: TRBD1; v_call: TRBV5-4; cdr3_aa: CASSFSGGADTQYF; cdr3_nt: TGTGCCAGCAGTTTTTCAGGGGGCGCAGATACGCAGTATTTT
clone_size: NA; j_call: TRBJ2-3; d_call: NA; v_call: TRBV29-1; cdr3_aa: CSVEVTGGATDTQYF; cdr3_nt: TGCAGCGTTGAAGTGACAGGAGGGGCCACAGATACGCAGTATTTT
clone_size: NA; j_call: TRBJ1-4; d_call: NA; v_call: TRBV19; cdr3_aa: CASRPGSAEKLFF; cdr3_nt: TGTGCCAGTAGGCCGGGGAGTGCTGAAAAACTGTTTTTT
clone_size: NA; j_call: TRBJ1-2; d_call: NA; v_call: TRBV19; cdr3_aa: CASSPSYPTAYYGYTF; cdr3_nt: TGTGCCAGTAGTCCTTCCTACCCGACAGCCTACTATGGCTACACCTTC
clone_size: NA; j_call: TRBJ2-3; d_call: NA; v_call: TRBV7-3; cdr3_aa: CASSLNSPDTQYF; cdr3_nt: TGTGCCAGCAGCTTGAATTCGCCAGATACGCAGTATTTT
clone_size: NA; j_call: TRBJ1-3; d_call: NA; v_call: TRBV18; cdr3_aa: CASSPLGAQGRSGNTIYF; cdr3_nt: TGTGCCAGCTCACCACTCGGGGCTCAGGGCCGCTCTGGAAACACCATATATTTT
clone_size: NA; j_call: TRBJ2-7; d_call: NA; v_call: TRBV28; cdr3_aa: CASSSTTGNYEQYF; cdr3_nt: TGTGCCAGCAGTTCGACTACCGGTAACTACGAGCAGTACTTC
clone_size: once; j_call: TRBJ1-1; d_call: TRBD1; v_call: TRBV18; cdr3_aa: CASSPPRDRGRTEAFF; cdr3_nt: TGTGCCAGCTCACCACCGAGGGACAGGGGTCGAACTGAAGCTTTCTTT
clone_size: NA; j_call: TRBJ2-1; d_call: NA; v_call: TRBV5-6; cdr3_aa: CASSLQSSYNEQFF; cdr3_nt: TGTGCCAGCAGCTTACAGAGCTCCTACAATGAGCAGTTCTTC
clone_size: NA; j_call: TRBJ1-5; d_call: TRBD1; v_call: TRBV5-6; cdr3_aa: CASSLRTGGLQPQHF; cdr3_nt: TGTGCCAGCAGCCTTAGGACAGGGGGCCTTCAGCCCCAGCATTTT
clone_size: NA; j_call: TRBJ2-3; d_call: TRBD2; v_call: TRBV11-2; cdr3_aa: CASSPRTSGGIRSTDTQYF; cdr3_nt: TGTGCCAGCAGCCCCAGGACTAGCGGGGGGATCCGTAGCACAGATACGCAGTATTTT
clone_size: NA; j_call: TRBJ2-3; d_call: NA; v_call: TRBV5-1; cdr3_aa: CASIQGFSSTDTQYF; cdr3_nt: TGCGCCAGCATCCAGGGGTTCTCTAGCACAGATACGCAGTATTTT